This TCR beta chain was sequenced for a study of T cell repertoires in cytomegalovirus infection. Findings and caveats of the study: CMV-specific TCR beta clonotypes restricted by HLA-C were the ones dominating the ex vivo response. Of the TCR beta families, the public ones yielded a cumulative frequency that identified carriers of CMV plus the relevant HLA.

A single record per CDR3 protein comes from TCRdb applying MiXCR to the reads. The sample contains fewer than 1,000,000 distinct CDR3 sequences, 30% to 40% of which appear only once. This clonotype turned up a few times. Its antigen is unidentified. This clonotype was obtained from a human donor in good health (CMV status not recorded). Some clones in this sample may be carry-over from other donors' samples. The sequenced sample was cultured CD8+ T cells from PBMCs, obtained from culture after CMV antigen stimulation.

The CDR3 DNA reads TGTGCCAGCAGTGAAGCTGGTCCCTCCTACAGGGTCACCGGGGAGCTGTTTTTT. This translates into CASSEAGPSYRVTGELFF. V usage is TRBV6-1 and J usage is TRBJ2-2; D may be TRBD1 (6 bases). Germline CDR1 reads MNHNS; CDR2 reads SASEGT. V was pared by 0 bases and J by 4 bases, with 18 bases between. The CDR3 is made up of 18 amino acids.